The 27 T cell receptor beta chains given below trace back to one sample, sequenced in a study of T cell responses to AZD1222 COVID-19 vaccine. Generated by immunoSEQ multiplex PCR, the TCRdb table keeps only in-frame clones and is missing some. The sample lists 45,000 to 65,000 clones; over 70% were seen once. The sequences come from peripheral blood, collected 28 days after the second AZD1222 dose. Receptors originate from an adult who received the AZD1222 COVID-19 vaccine.

V usage is TRBV5-4 and J usage is TRBJ1-3, with D unclear. V dropped 1 base and J dropped 3 bases, with 8 bases sitting between them. This CDR3 has 14 residues. CDR1 SGHNT and CDR2 YYREEE come from the germline V gene (reference sequence). The CDR3: CASSLQGNGNTIYF. The CDR3 region has the DNA TGTGCCAGCAGCTTGCAAGGGAATGGAAACACCATATATTTT.

The chain couples TRBV5-1 to TRBJ1-2, with TRBD1 matching over 8 bases. The CDR3 runs 15 residues. Unmatched junction bases numbered 7, after V lost 2 bases and J lost 4 bases. Per germline, CDR1 SGHRS and CDR2 YFSETQ. CDR3 in DNA: TGCGCCAGCAGCTTCGACAGGGGCGGACTCTATGGCTACACCTTC. Protein sequence: CASSFDRGGLYGYTF.

The gene calls are TRBV11-2 and TRBJ2-2, with D possibly being TRBD1 or TRBD2 (5 bases each). From germline, CDR1 is SGHAT and CDR2 FQNNGV. The V end lost 1 base, the J end lost 5 bases, and 14 bases lay between the germline ends. The CDR3 sequence is 16 residues long. The CDR3 here is CASSLVLGPQTGELFF. CDR3 bases: TGTGCCAGCAGCTTAGTTCTGGGACCCCAGACCGGGGAGCTGTTTTTT. Based on the CDR3 plus reference TRBV11-2 and TRBJ2-2, the full variable domain is EAGVAQSPRYKIIEKRQSVAFWCNPISGHATLYWYQQILGQGPKLLIQFQNNGVVDDSQLPKDRFSAERLKGVDSTLKIQPAKLEDSAVYLCASSLVLGPQTGELFFGEGSRLTVL.

J is TRBJ1-6 and V is TRBV6-5, with D maybe TRBD1 (5 bases). Trimming removed 2 bases from V and 4 bases from J, with 9 bases in between. Germline V gives CDR1 MNHEY, CDR2 SVGAGI. The CDR3 contains 15 residues. CDR3 coding DNA: TGTGCCAGCAGTTACGGGCAGGGTTATAATTCACCCCTCCACTTT. It specifies CASSYGQGYNSPLHF.

The rearrangement uses TRBV6-2 or TRBV6-3 and TRBJ1-5, with 8 bases identical to TRBD1. Germline CDR1 MNHEY, CDR2 SVGEGT. The CDR3 totals 15 residues. V was pared by 6 bases and J by 5 bases, with 9 bases of the junction left unmatched. The CDR3 nucleotides read TGTGCCAGCAGGCCTGACAGGGGTGGAGATCAGCCCCAGCATTTT. Translating it yields CASRPDRGGDQPQHF.

J is TRBJ1-2 and V is TRBV5-1, with TRBD1 identical over 7 bases. The V segment lost 4 bases and the J segment 1 base; nucleotides outside the gene matches: 1. From germline, CDR1 is SGHRS and CDR2 YFSETQ. The length of the CDR3 is 13 residues. The CDR3: CASSRDSNYGYTF. Here the CDR3 DNA reads TGCGCCAGCAGCAGGGACAGTAACTATGGCTACACCTTC.

The chain uses TRBV11-2 and TRBJ2-1; 9 bases agree with TRBD2. Germline CDR1 reads SGHAT; CDR2 reads FQNNGV. The CDR3 runs to 18 residues. After removal of 0 bases from V and 4 bases from J, the junction contained 10 bases not matched to a gene. The CDR3 coding sequence is TGTGCCAGCAGCTTAGATGGGGGCGGGAGGGCCACTTACAATGAGCAGTTCTTC. Protein product: CASSLDGGGRATYNEQFF.

In the case of this clone: Relative to the germline gene, one junction end is altered; a read error may explain this. This chain uses TRBV10-1 with TRBJ1-6; a possible D gene is TRBD1 (6 bases). Germline V gene data show CDR1 as WNHNN and CDR2 as SYGVQD (reference sequence). The CDR3 is 15 amino acids. The CDR3 DNA reads TGCGCCAGAAGTGAGAGGGACACAAGTAATTCACCCCTCCACTTT. This codes for CARSERDTSNSPLHF.

This sequence joins TRBV16 and TRBJ1-2; D gene uncertain. Germline V gives CDR1 KGHSY, CDR2 FQNENV. Trimming removed 4 bases from V and 6 bases from J, with 12 bases in between. This CDR3 region has 13 residues. This CDR3 reads CASSPRPGHGYTF. CDR3 in DNA: TGTGCCAGCAGCCCAAGGCCAGGCCATGGCTACACCTTC. Drawing the rest from reference TRBV16 and TRBJ1-2, the complete variable domain is GEEVAQTPKHLVRGEGQKAKLYCAPIKGHSYVFWYQQVLKNEFKFLISFQNENVFDETGMPKERFSAKCLPNSPCSLEIQATKLEDSAVYFCASSPRPGHGYTFGSGTRLTVV.

The rearrangement links TRBV30 to TRBJ2-1; D gene unclear. This CDR3 is 11 amino acids long. V was trimmed by 1 base and J by 5 bases, leaving 3 bases between them. CDR1 and CDR2 (germline): GTSNPN, SVGIG (reference sequence). CDR3 in DNA: TGTGCCTGGAGTGCCGACAATGAGCAGTTCTTC. It specifies CAWSADNEQFF. The full variable domain, in which reference TRBV30 and TRBJ2-1 provide the parts outside the CDR3, is SQTIHQWPATLVQPVGSPLSLECTVEGTSNPNLYWYRQAAGRGLQLLFYSVGIGQISSEVPQNLSASRPQDRQFILSSKKLLLSDSGFYLCAWSADNEQFFGPGTRLTVL.

V gene TRBV10-1 combines with J gene TRBJ2-3; no clear D. CDR1 and CDR2 from the germline V gene are WNHNN and SYGVQD (reference sequence). V shed 5 bases and J shed 2 bases, with 2 bases lying between them. The CDR3 sequence is 11 residues long. The CDR3 here is CASSNTDTQYF. The CDR3 nucleotides are TGCGCCAGCAGTAACACAGATACGCAGTATTTT.

The V and J genes are TRBV25-1 and TRBJ1-4; D gene unclear. V was pared by 1 base and J by 5 bases, with 11 bases between. The CDR3 is 15 amino acids. Germline assignment: CDR1 MGHDK and CDR2 SYGVNS. The CDR3 protein is CASSESRSINEKLFF. Here the CDR3 DNA reads TGTGCCAGCAGTGAATCCCGGAGCATAAATGAAAAACTGTTTTTT.

The V gene is TRBV27, the J gene TRBJ2-3; 12 bases match TRBD2. Germline assignment: CDR1 MNHEY and CDR2 SMNVEV (reference sequence). CDR3 length: 13 amino acids. V dropped 9 bases and J dropped 6; count of bases not matched to a gene: 4. The CDR3 DNA sequence: TGTGCCAGTCGGACTAGCGGGATTGATACGCAGTATTTT. Its translation: CASRTSGIDTQYF.

J is TRBJ1-3 and V is TRBV7-2, with D tentatively TRBD1 (5 bases). Trimming cost V 3 bases and J 2 bases, with 17 bases left between them. Germline V gives CDR1 SGHTA, CDR2 FQGNSA. This CDR3 has 17 amino acids. CDR3 bases: TGTGCCAGCAGCTTGGTAGGAAGGAGGGGTCCTGGAAACACCATATATTTT. Protein: CASSLVGRRGPGNTIYF.

In its sample, this clone was seen once. This rearrangement joins TRBV6-2 or TRBV6-3 to TRBJ2-1; 11 bases are shared with TRBD2. This CDR3 is 19 amino acids long. The ends lost 2 bases at V and 2 bases at J; junction bases unmatched: 11. CDR1 is MNHEY, CDR2 SVGEGT, per germline. The CDR3 nucleotides read TGTGCCAGCAGTTACCCTATGGGGACTAGCGGAATTCCCTACAATGAGCAGTTCTTC. Translated: CASSYPMGTSGIPYNEQFF.

In nucleotides, the CDR3 is TGTGCCAGCAGCCAAGAGCGGAGGGGTTGGGCTTTCTTT. It yields the protein CASSQERRGWAFF. The V gene is TRBV3-1 (or the pseudogene TRBV3-2), the J gene TRBJ1-1, with D perhaps matching TRBD1 (5 bases). The V and J ends lost 0 bases and 11 bases respectively, with 13 bases between them. Germline V gives CDR1 LGHDT, CDR2 YNNKEL (reference sequence). The CDR3 spans 13 residues.

V is TRBV6-5 and J is TRBJ1-1; possibly TRBD1 for D (6 bases). CDR1 is MNHEY and CDR2 is SVGAGI in the germline V gene. The CDR3 is 11 residues long. Trimming removed 9 bases from V and 4 bases from J, with 9 bases in between. CDR3 residues: CASQGFTEAFF. The CDR3 DNA is TGTGCCAGTCAGGGGTTCACTGAAGCTTTCTTT.

The genes are TRBV10-2 and TRBJ2-1, with 13 bases lining up with TRBD2. Trimming removed 6 bases from V and 8 bases from J; junction bases left unmatched: 7. This CDR3 is 15 amino acids long. Germline CDR1 and CDR2: WSHSY and SAAADI. The CDR3 sequence is CASSAGLAGVDEQFF. Here the CDR3 DNA reads TGCGCCAGCAGCGCCGGACTAGCGGGAGTAGATGAGCAGTTCTTC.

This chain connects TRBV11-2 to TRBJ2-1; 15 bases are a match to TRBD2. V trimming: 8 bases; J trimming: 4 bases; junction bases outside the gene matches: 12. Germline CDR1 SGHAT, CDR2 FQNNGV. CDR3 size: 18 residues. CDR3 residues: CASRQGTSGRSHYNEQFF. CDR3 nucleotides: TGTGCCAGCCGACAGGGGACTAGCGGGAGGTCCCATTACAATGAGCAGTTCTTC.

This chain links TRBV7-9 with TRBJ1-5, with D tentatively TRBD1 (5 bases). V lost 5 bases, J lost 1 base, and 15 bases lay in between. The CDR3 has 16 residues. From germline, CDR1 is SEHNR and CDR2 FQNEAQ (reference sequence). For the CDR3, the DNA is TGTGCCAGCAGCCACTCCTCGGGGGGGAGCAATCAGCCCCAGCATTTT. This sequence encodes CASSHSSGGSNQPQHF.

The rearrangement uses TRBV19 and TRBJ2-1, with TRBD2 matching over 11 bases. The CDR3 totals 16 residues. The V gene end was trimmed by 2 bases and the J gene end by 0 bases; junction bases not matched to a gene: 0. The germline V gene has CDR1 LNHDA and CDR2 SQIVND (reference sequence). The CDR3 nucleotides are TGTGCCAGTAGTATAACTAGCGGGAGCTCCTACAATGAGCAGTTCTTC. It yields the protein CASSITSGSSYNEQFF.

V gene TRBV2 combines with J gene TRBJ2-5, with TRBD2 matching 13 bases. The germline V gene encodes CDR1 SNHLY and CDR2 FYNNEI. The CDR3 is 17 residues long. Germline trimming cut 2 bases from V and 2 bases from J; bases unmatched to any gene: 5. CDR3 DNA: TGTGCCAGCAGTGAAACTAGCGGGGGGGCGGCGCAAGAGACCCAGTACTTC. It is translated as CASSETSGGAAQETQYF.

This chain links TRBV19 with TRBJ1-1; D gene uncertain. Trimming stripped 5 bases from V and 1 base from J, with 8 bases between. The CDR3 runs 13 residues. Germline V gene lookup returns CDR1 LNHDA and CDR2 SQIVND (reference sequence). The CDR3 reads CASSRSANTEAFF. CDR3 in DNA: TGTGCCAGTAGTCGCAGCGCGAACACTGAAGCTTTCTTT.

The chain is built from TRBV7-3 and TRBJ2-1, with D perhaps matching TRBD2 (5 bases). V was clipped by 3 bases and J by 6 bases, with 12 bases between them. This CDR3 has 14 amino acids. Germline V lookup: CDR1 SGHTA, CDR2 FQGTGA. DNA of the CDR3: TGTGCCAGCAGCTTTCTCGGGGATAGCAATGAGCAGTTCTTC. Protein sequence: CASSFLGDSNEQFF.

The chain recombines TRBV28 with TRBJ1-1, with D unresolved. Germline values: CDR1 MDHEN, CDR2 SYDVKM. Trimming removed 10 bases from V and 1 base from J, with 22 bases in between. The CDR3 is 16 residues long. The CDR3 DNA is TGTGCCACCTACCTCCCTCCGGGGTCCGGGAACACTGAAGCTTTCTTT. Translating gives CATYLPPGSGNTEAFF.

By sample share, this clone is medium-sized. V and J are TRBV7-8 and TRBJ2-1; D call uncertain. The length of the CDR3 is 12 residues. V lost 3 bases, J lost 6 bases, and 6 bases lay in between. Germline lookup yields CDR1 SGHVS and CDR2 FQNEAQ. Written as DNA, the CDR3 is TGTGCCAGCAGCTTTCGACCCAATGAGCAGTTCTTC. Protein sequence: CASSFRPNEQFF.

V is TRBV19 and J is TRBJ2-5; D not resolved. Germline V gives CDR1 LNHDA, CDR2 SQIVND (reference sequence). Trimming shortened V by 6 bases and J by 4 bases, and 9 bases separated the two germline ends. The CDR3 extends over 12 amino acids. CDR3 in amino acids: CASSSPGETQYF. In nucleotides, the CDR3 is TGTGCCAGTAGCAGCCCCGGAGAGACCCAGTACTTC.